Sequencing of this TCR beta chain was carried out in a study of neurological immune-mediated disorders. Overall study results and limits: None of the CDR3 amino acid sequences found in expanded clones was shared across subjects. This suggests that the TCR-beta repertoires were private in all groups. Patients with HTLV-1-associated myelopathy showed the most TCR clonal expansion. Those with multiple sclerosis showed the least, falling below healthy controls.

In regard to this clonotype: Its antigen remains unknown.

Stated time point: technical triplicate 2. The unsorted libraries originated from 2 million PBMCs that had been stored at -80 C. The authors obtained over 200 million TCR-beta sequences from 15-18 subjects per sequencing run. TCRdb reanalysed the 5' RACE reads using MiXCR and keeps one entry per CDR3 protein. The sample yields about 59,000 distinct CDR3 sequences, approximately 25% seen once. The sequenced sample was PBMCs. The receptor was isolated from a man aged 60-69 years with HTLV-1-associated myelopathy (HAM/TSP).

The CDR3 DNA is TGTGCCAGCAGACCGGGATTTAACAGGGGTCACACCGGGGAGCTGTTTTTT. Translated, it gives CASRPGFNRGHTGELFF. The gene calls are TRBV11-1 and TRBJ2-2; 7 positions match TRBD1. This CDR3 comprises 17 residues. With V trimmed by 6 bases and J by 3 bases, 13 bases remained unmatched. CDR1 and CDR2 from the germline V gene are SGHAT and FQDESV (reference sequence). The variable domain in full, with the rest retrieved from reference TRBV11-1 and TRBJ2-2, is EAEVAQSPRYKITEKSQAVAFWCDPISGHATLYWYRQILGQGPELLVQFQDESVVDDSQLPKDRFSAERLKGVDSTLKIQPAELGDSAMYLCASRPGFNRGHTGELFFGEGSRLTVL.